This TCR beta chain originates from a study of blood T cell repertoires in COVID-19. Turning to the study itself: Researchers got acute and convalescent COVID-19 samples from the United States, Italy and Spain.

Researchers sorted participants into cohorts using their self-reported clinical history. Generated by immunoSEQ multiplex PCR, the TCRdb table keeps only in-frame clones and is missing some. The sample carries some 320,000 clones, approximately 90% recorded once. CDR3 length: 16 amino acids. The V gene end was trimmed by 1 base and the J gene end by 6 bases; junction bases not matched to a gene: 5. Germline CDR1 is SEHNR and CDR2 is FQNEAQ (reference sequence). Material for sequencing was PBMCs or T cells enriched from blood (not recorded which). The TCR originated in a woman aged 25 to 39 who had been exposed to COVID-19. The chain carries TRBV7-9 and TRBJ1-5; TRBD1 matches at 11 bases. In DNA, the CDR3 is TGTGCCAGCAGCTTAGATCGGACAGGGGGCGGTCAGCCCCAGCATTTT. It yields the protein CASSLDRTGGGQPQHF.